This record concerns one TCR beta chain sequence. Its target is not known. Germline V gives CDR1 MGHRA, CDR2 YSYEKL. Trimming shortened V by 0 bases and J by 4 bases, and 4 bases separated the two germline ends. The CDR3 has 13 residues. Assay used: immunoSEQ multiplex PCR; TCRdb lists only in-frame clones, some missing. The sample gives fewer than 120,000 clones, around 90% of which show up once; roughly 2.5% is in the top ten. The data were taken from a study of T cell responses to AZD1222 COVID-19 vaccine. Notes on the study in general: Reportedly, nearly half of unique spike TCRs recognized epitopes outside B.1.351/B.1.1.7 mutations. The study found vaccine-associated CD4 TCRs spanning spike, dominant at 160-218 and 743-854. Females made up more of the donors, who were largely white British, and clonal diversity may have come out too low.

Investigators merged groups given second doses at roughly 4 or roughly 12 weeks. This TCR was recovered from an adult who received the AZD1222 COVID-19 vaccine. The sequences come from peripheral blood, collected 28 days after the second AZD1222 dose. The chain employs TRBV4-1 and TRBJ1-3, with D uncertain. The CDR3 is CASSQDIGNTIYF. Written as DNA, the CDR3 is TGCGCCAGCAGCCAAGATATAGGAAACACCATATATTTT.